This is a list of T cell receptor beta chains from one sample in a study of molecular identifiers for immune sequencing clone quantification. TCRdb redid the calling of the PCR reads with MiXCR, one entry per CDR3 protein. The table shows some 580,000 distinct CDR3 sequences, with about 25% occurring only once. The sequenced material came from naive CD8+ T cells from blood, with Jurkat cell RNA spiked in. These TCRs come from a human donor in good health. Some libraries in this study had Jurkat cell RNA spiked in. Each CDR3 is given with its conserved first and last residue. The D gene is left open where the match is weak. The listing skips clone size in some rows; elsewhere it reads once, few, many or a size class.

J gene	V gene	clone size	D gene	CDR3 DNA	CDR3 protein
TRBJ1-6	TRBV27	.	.	TGTGCCAGCAGTTTATCGGGGGGGACACCCCTCCACTTT	CASSLSGGTPLHF
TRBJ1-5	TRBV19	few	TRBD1	TGTGCCAGTAGTCACAGGGGTAAGGAATATAGCAATCAGCCCCAGCATTTT	CASSHRGKEYSNQPQHF
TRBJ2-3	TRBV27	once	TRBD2	TGTGCCAGCAGTTTATTCGGGGGGACTAACCCTAGCACAGGTACGCAGTATTTT	CASSLFGGTNPSTGTQYF
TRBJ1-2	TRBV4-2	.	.	TGTGCCAGCAGCCGGGGAGACTATGGCTACACCTTC	CASSRGDYGYTF
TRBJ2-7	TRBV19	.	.	TGTGCCAGTAGTATAGTAGCAGGGAGCGAGCAGTACTTC	CASSIVAGSEQYF
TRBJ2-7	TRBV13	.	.	TGTGCCAGCAGCGGCCTGGAGGTTGGCCACGAGCAGTACTTC	CASSGLEVGHEQYF
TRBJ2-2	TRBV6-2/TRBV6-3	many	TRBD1	TGTGCCACATCGAATGACAGGGGAAACACCGGGGAGCTGTTTTTT	CATSNDRGNTGELFF
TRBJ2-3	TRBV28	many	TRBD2	TGTGCCAGCACTTCCCTTTCTGGGGGAGGGTGGCCAGATACGCAGTATTTT	CASTSLSGGGWPDTQYF
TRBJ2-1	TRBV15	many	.	TGTGCCACCAGCGGCGGGGCGCACAATGAGCAGTTCTTC	CATSGGAHNEQFF
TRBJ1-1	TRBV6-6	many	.	TGTGCCAGCAGTTACCCAGAGACAGGGAACACTGAAGCTTTCTTT	CASSYPETGNTEAFF
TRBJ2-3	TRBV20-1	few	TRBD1	TGCAGTGCCCGCATCAATTACTACGACAGGGAAGCAAGTACGCAGTATTTT	CSARINYYDREASTQYF
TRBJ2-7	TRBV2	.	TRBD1	TGTGCCAGCAGTGAAGGGGACAGGGGTAAGCAGTACTTC	CASSEGDRGKQYF
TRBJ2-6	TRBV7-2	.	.	TGTGCCAGCATCCGGGCTCCATCTGGGGCCAACGTCCTGACTTTC	CASIRAPSGANVLTF
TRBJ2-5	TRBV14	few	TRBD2	TGTGCCAGCAGCCATGCCACCGGGACTAGCGGGATTTGGGGAGAGACCCAGTACTTC	CASSHATGTSGIWGETQYF
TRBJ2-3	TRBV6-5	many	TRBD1	TGTGCCAGCAGTTACTCGGTTGAGGGGGCGCGAGGCGATACGCAGTATTTT	CASSYSVEGARGDTQYF
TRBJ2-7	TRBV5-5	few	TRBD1	TGTGCCAGCAGCTTTAGGGGACAGGGGACAGTCGAGCAGTACTTC	CASSFRGQGTVEQYF
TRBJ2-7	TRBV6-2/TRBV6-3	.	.	TGTGCGAGCAGGTACGGGACTCTCTCCTACGAGCAGTACTTC	CASRYGTLSYEQYF
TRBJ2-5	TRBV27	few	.	TGTGCCAGCGGGTTTCAAGAGACCCAGTACTTC	CASGFQETQYF
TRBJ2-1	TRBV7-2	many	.	TGTGCCAGCAGCTTAGGGTCCGTGTCTGGCGGGACCTACAATGAGCAGTTCTTC	CASSLGSVSGGTYNEQFF
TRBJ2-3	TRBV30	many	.	TGTGCCTGGGGCGGCCTTACAGATACGCAGTATTTT	CAWGGLTDTQYF
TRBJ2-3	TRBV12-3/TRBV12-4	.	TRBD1	TGTGCCAGCAGTTCACAAATCGACAGGGGGGGTTACACGCAGTATTTT	CASSSQIDRGGYTQYF
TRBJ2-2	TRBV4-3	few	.	TGCGCCAGCAGCCAAGCCGAAGGGCGGGACACCGGGGAGCTGTTTTTT	CASSQAEGRDTGELFF
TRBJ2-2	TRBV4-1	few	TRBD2	TGCGCCAGCAGCCAACTAAGACTAGCGGGGGGGCCTGCCGGGGAGCTGTTTTTT	CASSQLRLAGGPAGELFF
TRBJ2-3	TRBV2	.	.	TGTGCCAGCAGCCCGAATGTTGACAGTTCCACTAGCACAGATACGCAGTATTTT	CASSPNVDSSTSTDTQYF
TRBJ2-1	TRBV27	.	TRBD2	TGTGCCAGCAGTTTAGTGGGCGGGAGGGCTTACAATGAGCAGTTCTTC	CASSLVGGRAYNEQFF
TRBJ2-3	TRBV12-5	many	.	TGTGCTAACCAAAAGGCGGGATCTAGCACAGATACGCAGTATTTT	CANQKAGSSTDTQYF
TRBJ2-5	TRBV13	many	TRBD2	TGTGCCAGCAGCTTACAACTAGCGGGAGTTTTTGAGACCCAGTACTTC	CASSLQLAGVFETQYF
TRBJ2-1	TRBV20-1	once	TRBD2	TGCAGTGCTGGGACTAGCGGGTATGAGCAGTTCTTC	CSAGTSGYEQFF
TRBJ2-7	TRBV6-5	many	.	TGTGCCAGCAGTTACCAACAGGGCTACGAGCAGTACTTC	CASSYQQGYEQYF
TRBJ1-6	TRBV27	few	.	TGTGCCAGCGCCCGGGACATTAATTCACCCCTCCACTTT	CASARDINSPLHF
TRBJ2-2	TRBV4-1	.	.	TGCGCCAGCAGCAGGCGGGGGAACACCGGGGAGCTGTTTTTT	CASSRRGNTGELFF